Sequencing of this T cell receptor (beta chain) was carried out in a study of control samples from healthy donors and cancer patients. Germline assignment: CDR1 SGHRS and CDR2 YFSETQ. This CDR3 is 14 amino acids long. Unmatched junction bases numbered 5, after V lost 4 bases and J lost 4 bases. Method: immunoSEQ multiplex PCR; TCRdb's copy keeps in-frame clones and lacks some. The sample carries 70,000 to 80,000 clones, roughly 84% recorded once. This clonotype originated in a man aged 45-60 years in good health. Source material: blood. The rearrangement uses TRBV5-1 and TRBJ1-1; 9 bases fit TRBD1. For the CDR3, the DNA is TGCGCCAGCAGCCTCCCACAGGGGGCCACTGAAGCTTTCTTT. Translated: CASSLPQGATEAFF.